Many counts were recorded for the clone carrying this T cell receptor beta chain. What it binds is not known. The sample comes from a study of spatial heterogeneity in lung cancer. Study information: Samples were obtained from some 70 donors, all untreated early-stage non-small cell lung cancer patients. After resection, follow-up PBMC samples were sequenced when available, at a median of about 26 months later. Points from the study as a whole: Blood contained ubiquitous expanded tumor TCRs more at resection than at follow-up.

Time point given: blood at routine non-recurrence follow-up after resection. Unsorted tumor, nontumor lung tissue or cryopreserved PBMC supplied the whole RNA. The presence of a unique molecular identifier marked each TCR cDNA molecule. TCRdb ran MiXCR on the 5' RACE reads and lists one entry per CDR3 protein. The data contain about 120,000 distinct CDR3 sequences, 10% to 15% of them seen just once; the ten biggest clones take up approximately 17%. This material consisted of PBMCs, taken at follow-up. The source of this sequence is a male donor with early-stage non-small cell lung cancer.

Here the CDR3 reads CASSLANPSEDTQYF. CDR3 nucleotides: TGTGCCAGCAGCTTAGCGAACCCTAGCGAAGATACGCAGTATTTT. The chain has TRBV7-9 and TRBJ2-3; D may be TRBD2 (6 bases). CDR1 SEHNR and CDR2 FQNEAQ come from the germline V gene (reference sequence). This CDR3 contains 15 residues. Between the trimmed V and J ends, which lost 0 bases and 5 bases, there was a span of 12 bases.